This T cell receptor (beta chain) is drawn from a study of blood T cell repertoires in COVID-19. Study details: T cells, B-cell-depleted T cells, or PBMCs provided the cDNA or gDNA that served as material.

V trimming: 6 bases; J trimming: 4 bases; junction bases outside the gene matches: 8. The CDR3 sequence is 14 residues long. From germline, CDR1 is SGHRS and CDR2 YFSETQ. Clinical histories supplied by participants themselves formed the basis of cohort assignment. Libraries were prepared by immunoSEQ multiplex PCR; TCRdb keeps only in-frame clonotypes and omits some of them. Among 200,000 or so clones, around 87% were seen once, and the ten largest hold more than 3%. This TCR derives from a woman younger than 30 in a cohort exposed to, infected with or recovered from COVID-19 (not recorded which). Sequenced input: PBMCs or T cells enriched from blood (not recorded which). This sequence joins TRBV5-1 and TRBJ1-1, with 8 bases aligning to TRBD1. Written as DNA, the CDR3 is TGCGCCAGCACCCCCCGGACAGGGTCCACTGAAGCTTTCTTT. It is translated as CASTPRTGSTEAFF.